These T cell receptor beta chains were read from a single sample in a study of response to subunit inactivated influenza vaccine. TCRdb reanalysed the RT-PCR reads using MiXCR and keeps one entry per CDR3 protein. The table has around 200,000 distinct CDR3 sequences, about 9% seen once; the top ten hold approximately 10%. The specimen comprised non-naive T cells sorted from PBMCs, sampled on the day of vaccination. The receptor set was obtained from a man aged 50 to 59 who received an inactivated influenza vaccine. Both conserved end residues are part of each CDR3. The D gene is left open where the match is weak. The size of a clone is reported for some rows only, either as once, few or many, or as a class for expanded clones.

>TRBV27|-|few|TRBJ2-2
TGTGCCAGCATGAGGACCCGAGGCACCGGGGAGCTGTTTTTT
CASMRTRGTGELFF
>TRBV28|-|many|TRBJ1-5
TGTGCCAGCAGTTTTGTGACCGCCGAGCCCCAGCATTTT
CASSFVTAEPQHF
>TRBV4-3|-|few|TRBJ1-2
TGCGCCAGCAGCCCGTGGACAGCTAACTATGGCTACACCTTC
CASSPWTANYGYTF
>TRBV12-3/TRBV12-4|-|-|TRBJ2-7
TGTGCCAGCAGTTTAGCGCCAACAGATTACGAGCAGTACTTC
CASSLAPTDYEQYF
>TRBV10-3|TRBD1|-|TRBJ2-1
TGTGCCTCCCGACAGGGACAGGGGTCCTACAATGAGCAGTTCTTC
CASRQGQGSYNEQFF
>TRBV15|-|-|TRBJ1-4
TGTGCCACCAGCAGACCCCGAGGAGGCAGGGCTGAAAAACTGTTTTTT
CATSRPRGGRAEKLFF
>TRBV6-2/TRBV6-3|-|-|TRBJ2-3
TGTGCCAGCAGTTCACCGGGCCGGGGAGATACGCAGTATTTT
CASSSPGRGDTQYF
>TRBV24-1|-|-|TRBJ1-1
TGTGCCACCAGTGACCTTGACTGGAGAGCTTTCTTT
CATSDLDWRAFF
>TRBV7-3|TRBD1|-|TRBJ2-2
TGTGCCAGCAGCTTACCCGGACAGGGGAGGGAGCTGTTTTTT
CASSLPGQGRELFF
>TRBV3-1|-|few|TRBJ2-2
TGTGCCAGCAGCCAGGCCTTGTCGAACACCGGGGAGCTGTTTTTT
CASSQALSNTGELFF
>TRBV20-1|TRBD2|few|TRBJ2-5
TGCAGTGCTAGAGCCGGGACTAGCGGAAGAGAGACCCAGTACTTC
CSARAGTSGRETQYF
>TRBV2|-|-|TRBJ2-7
TGTGCCAGCAGTGAGGGTCAGCAATTCCAGTACTTC
CASSEGQQFQYF
>TRBV24-1|-|many|TRBJ2-2
TGTGCCACCAGTGTTGGACACAACACCGGGGAGCTGTTTTTT
CATSVGHNTGELFF
>TRBV20-1|-|-|TRBJ2-4
TGCAGTGCCAGGCCCAGCGGAGGCAAAAACATTCAGTACTTC
CSARPSGGKNIQYF
>TRBV7-2|-|-|TRBJ1-1
TGTGCCAGCAGCTTATTATTCGGAGGGACCACTGAAGCTTTCTTT
CASSLLFGGTTEAFF
>TRBV20-1|TRBD2|many|TRBJ2-1
TGCAGTGCTAGCCGTACTAGCGGGATTAATGAGCAGTTCTTC
CSASRTSGINEQFF
>TRBV6-5|TRBD1|few|TRBJ2-7
TGTGCCAGCAGTTACTTGGACAGGGCCGCCTACTACGAGCAGTACTTC
CASSYLDRAAYYEQYF
>TRBV10-3|TRBD1|-|TRBJ2-5
TGTGCCATTAGTGATTACCAGGGGGTGAAAGGGACCCAGTACTTC
CAISDYQGVKGTQYF
>TRBV5-1|TRBD1|many|TRBJ2-1
TGCGCCAGCAGCTTGGAGGGAACAGGGGGTTCGAATGAGCAGTTCTTC
CASSLEGTGGSNEQFF
>TRBV12-3/TRBV12-4|-|many|TRBJ2-2
TGTGCCAGCAGTTTTCTAGGGGGTACCGGGGAGCTGTTTTTT
CASSFLGGTGELFF
>TRBV7-6|TRBD1|many|TRBJ1-3
TGTGCCAGCAGCTCCCGGACAGGGCACTCTGGAAACACCATATATTTT
CASSSRTGHSGNTIYF
>TRBV11-1|TRBD2|many|TRBJ2-7
TGTGCCACCGGCCCTGGGACTAGCGGGATGGTTGTAGCCTACGAGCAGTACTTC
CATGPGTSGMVVAYEQYF
>TRBV7-9|-|many|TRBJ2-1
TGTGCCAGCAACAAGGACAGCTACTACAATGAGCAGTTCTTC
CASNKDSYYNEQFF
>TRBV20-1|-|-|TRBJ1-3
TGCAGTGCTTACAATGGAAACACCATATATTTT
CSAYNGNTIYF
>TRBV10-1|-|-|TRBJ2-7
TGCGCCAGCAGCCGATACGGACTCGGGCTCCCCTCCTACGAGCAGTACTTC
CASSRYGLGLPSYEQYF
>TRBV6-2/TRBV6-3|TRBD2|-|TRBJ2-1
TGTGCCAGCAGTCCTCATAGCGGGGGGTACAACAATGAGCAGTTCTTC
CASSPHSGGYNNEQFF
>TRBV20-1|TRBD1|few|TRBJ1-5
TGCAGTGCCCCAGGGGGCGCAGGAAATCAGCCCCAGCATTTT
CSAPGGAGNQPQHF
>TRBV7-2|-|many|TRBJ2-2
TGTGCCAGCAGCTTATTGATGGGCGGGGAGCTGTTTTTT
CASSLLMGGELFF
>TRBV24-1|-|few|TRBJ2-3
TGTGCCACCAGTGATTTCACAAGGGCGGGAGATACGCAGTATTTT
CATSDFTRAGDTQYF
>TRBV7-2|-|few|TRBJ2-1
TGTGCCAGCAGCCCGACGTCCTACAATGAGCAGTTCTTC
CASSPTSYNEQFF
>TRBV4-3|TRBD2|-|TRBJ2-2
TGCGCCAGCAGCCAAGGGACTAGCGGGGGGGCCTTCAACACCGGGGAGCTGTTTTTT
CASSQGTSGGAFNTGELFF
>TRBV20-1|TRBD2|few|TRBJ2-1
TGCAGTGCTGGTCTAAGCGGGAAAGCATACAATGAGCAGTTCTTC
CSAGLSGKAYNEQFF
>TRBV5-1|-|few|TRBJ1-6
TGCGCCAGCAGCCCCTCGGGCCCGGATTCACCCCTCCACTTT
CASSPSGPDSPLHF
>TRBV24-1|TRBD2|-|TRBJ2-3
TGTGCCACCGCAGAGAGTCTAGCGGGGGCCACAGATACGCAGTATTTT
CATAESLAGATDTQYF
>TRBV4-1|-|few|TRBJ2-5
TGCGCCAGCAGCCAGTCCGAGACAACCCAAGAGACCCAGTACTTC
CASSQSETTQETQYF
>TRBV20-1|TRBD2|few|TRBJ2-7
TGCAGTGCAACACCAGCGGGAGTAGGCTACGAGCAGTACTTC
CSATPAGVGYEQYF
>TRBV2|-|-|TRBJ1-5
TGTGCCAGCCGGGGTTACGGTCAGCCCCAGCATTTT
CASRGYGQPQHF
>TRBV6-2/TRBV6-3|-|few|TRBJ2-1
TGTGCCAGCAGTTCACAGGGTTACAATGAGCAGTTCTTC
CASSSQGYNEQFF
>TRBV18|-|many|TRBJ2-1
TGTGCCAGCTCACCACCTGGGGGGAGTAGCAACAATGAGCAGTTCTTC
CASSPPGGSSNNEQFF
>TRBV6-2/TRBV6-3|TRBD2|-|TRBJ2-5
TGTGCCAGCAGTTCTAGCGGGGGGGCTCCGGAGACCCAGTACTTC
CASSSSGGAPETQYF
>TRBV7-9|-|few|TRBJ2-3
TGTGCCAGCAGCCCAGACCAGGGGATCTCGCAGTATTTT
CASSPDQGISQYF
>TRBV10-1|TRBD1|-|TRBJ2-7
TGCGCCAGCAGTGAAGGGGACAGGGGGTACGAGCAGTACTTC
CASSEGDRGYEQYF
>TRBV3-1|TRBD2|many|TRBJ2-1
TGTGCCAGCAGCCAAATTGGTCTAGCGGGCAATGAGCAGTTCTTC
CASSQIGLAGNEQFF
>TRBV5-6|-|-|TRBJ1-1
TGTGCCAGCAGTAGAAGGGGGAGCGGTGAAGCTTTCTTT
CASSRRGSGEAFF
>TRBV20-1|TRBD2|-|TRBJ2-1
TGCAGTGCTAGAGCAACAGCGGGGGGCTACAATGAGCAGTTCTTC
CSARATAGGYNEQFF
>TRBV24-1|-|many|TRBJ2-3
TGTGCCACCAGTGATGTTACCGGCCCGGAGGATACGCAGTATTTT
CATSDVTGPEDTQYF